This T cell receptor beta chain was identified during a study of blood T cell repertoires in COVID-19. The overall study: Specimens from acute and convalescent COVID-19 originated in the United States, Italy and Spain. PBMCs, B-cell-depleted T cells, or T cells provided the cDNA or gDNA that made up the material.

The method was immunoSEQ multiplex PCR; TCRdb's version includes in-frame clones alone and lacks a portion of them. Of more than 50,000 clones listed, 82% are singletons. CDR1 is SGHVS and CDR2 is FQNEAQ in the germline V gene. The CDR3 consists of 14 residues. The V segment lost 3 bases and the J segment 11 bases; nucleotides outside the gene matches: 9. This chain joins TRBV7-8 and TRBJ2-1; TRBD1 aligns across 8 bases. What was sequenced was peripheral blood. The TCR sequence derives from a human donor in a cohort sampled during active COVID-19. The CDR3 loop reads CASSFYRTGKKQFF. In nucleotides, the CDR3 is TGTGCCAGCAGCTTCTACAGGACAGGGAAAAAGCAGTTCTTC.